Listed below are T cell receptor beta chains from one sample, sequenced in a study of blood T cell repertoires in COVID-19. TCRdb keeps only in-frame clones here, not all; method: immunoSEQ multiplex PCR. The sample includes a few hundred thousand clones, roughly 88% seen only once; the top ten take around 1.9%. The sample was PBMCs or T cells enriched from blood (not recorded which). The receptors were gathered from a woman in her thirties or forties who had recovered from COVID-19. Both conserved end residues are part of each CDR3. The order of the fields is V gene, clone size, D gene, J gene, CDR3 DNA, CDR3 protein. The D gene is left open where the match is weak. Clone size is given for some rows only: seen once, a few or many times, or a class if the clone is expanded.

TRBV7-2	NA	NA	TRBJ1-5	TGTGCCAGCAGCTTAGTAGCCGGGACAATCCATTTT	CASSLVAGTIHF
TRBV3-1/TRBV3-2	NA	NA	TRBJ1-3	TGTGCCAGCAGCCAAACCTTCGGACAGAGAAACACCATATATTTT	CASSQTFGQRNTIYF
TRBV11-2	NA	NA	TRBJ2-7	TGTGCCAGCAGTCCCGAGCGAAACGAGCAGTACTTC	CASSPERNEQYF
TRBV10-3	NA	TRBD2	TRBJ2-7	TGTGCCATCACGAGCGGGAGGGCCTACGAGCAGTACTTC	CAITSGRAYEQYF
TRBV6-5	NA	NA	TRBJ2-2	TGTGCCAGCATTCTGGGGGGAGCGAACACCGGGGAGCTGTTTTTT	CASILGGANTGELFF
TRBV4-3	once	TRBD1	TRBJ1-1	TGCGCCAGCAGCCCACAGACAGGGGACGGGACTGAAGCTTTCTTT	CASSPQTGDGTEAFF
TRBV7-9	NA	NA	TRBJ1-3	TGTGCCAGCAGCTTAGCTCCAGGGCCGGGAAACACCATATATTTT	CASSLAPGPGNTIYF
TRBV12-1	once	NA	TRBJ2-7	TGTGCCAGCCCCAAATGTCGAGGGACAGCCTTTCCATATAGGTTGGGCTACGAGCAGTACTTC	CASPKCRGTAFPYRLGYEQYF
TRBV5-1	NA	NA	TRBJ2-3	TGCGCCAGCAGCGTAACTAGCACAGATACGCAGTATTTT	CASSVTSTDTQYF
TRBV6-5	NA	NA	TRBJ2-7	TGTGCCAGCAAAAGATACAGGGACTCCTACGAGCAGTACTTC	CASKRYRDSYEQYF
TRBV25-1	NA	NA	TRBJ1-4	TGTGCCAGCAGTTCCTTTGAGGCAACTAATGAAAAACTGTTTTTT	CASSSFEATNEKLFF
TRBV4-2	few	NA	TRBJ1-1	TGTGCCAGCAGCCAAACTGAAGTGGTTGACACTGAAGCTTTCTTT	CASSQTEVVDTEAFF
TRBV7-2	NA	NA	TRBJ2-5	TGTGCCAGCAGCCCCAGGACTGGGCAAGAGACCCAGTACTTC	CASSPRTGQETQYF
TRBV6-2/TRBV6-3	NA	TRBD1	TRBJ2-7	TGTGCCAGCAGTTACCCACACGGACAGGGTTTTCACTACGAGCAGTACTTC	CASSYPHGQGFHYEQYF
TRBV10-3	NA	NA	TRBJ1-1	TGTGCCATCAGTGGAGCTAGTATGAACACTGAAGCTTTCTTT	CAISGASMNTEAFF
TRBV18	once	TRBD1	TRBJ1-1	TGTGCCAGCTCACCGGGTAAACAGGGGGCCGGGACTGAAGCTTTCTTT	CASSPGKQGAGTEAFF
TRBV7-6	NA	TRBD2	TRBJ2-3	TGTGCCAGCAGCTTAGGTAGCGGGAGGGCCGGAGATACGCAGTATTTT	CASSLGSGRAGDTQYF